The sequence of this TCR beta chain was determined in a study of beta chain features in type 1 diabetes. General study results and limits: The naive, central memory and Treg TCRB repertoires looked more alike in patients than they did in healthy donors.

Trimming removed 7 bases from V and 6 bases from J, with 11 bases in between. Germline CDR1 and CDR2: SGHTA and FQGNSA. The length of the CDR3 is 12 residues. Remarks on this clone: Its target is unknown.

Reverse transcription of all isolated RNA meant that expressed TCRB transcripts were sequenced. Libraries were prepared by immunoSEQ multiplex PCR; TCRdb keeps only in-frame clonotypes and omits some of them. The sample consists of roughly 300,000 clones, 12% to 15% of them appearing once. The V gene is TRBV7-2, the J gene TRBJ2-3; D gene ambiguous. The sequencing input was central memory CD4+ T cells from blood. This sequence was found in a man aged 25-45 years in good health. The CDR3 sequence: CASTPTVDTQYF. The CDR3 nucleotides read TGTGCCAGCACCCCAACGGTGGATACGCAGTATTTT.